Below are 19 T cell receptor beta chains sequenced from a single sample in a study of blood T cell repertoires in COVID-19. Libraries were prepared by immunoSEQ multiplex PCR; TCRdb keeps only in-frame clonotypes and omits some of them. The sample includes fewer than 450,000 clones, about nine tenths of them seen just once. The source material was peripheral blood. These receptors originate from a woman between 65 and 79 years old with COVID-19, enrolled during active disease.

The CDR3, as DNA: TGTGCCAGCAGCCCACGGGGGGCTAGCTCCTACGAGCAGTACTTC. It codes for CASSPRGASSYEQYF. This chain joins TRBV13 and TRBJ2-7; a weak D match, TRBD2 (7 bases). The germline gives CDR1 PRHDT, CDR2 FYEKMQ (reference sequence). The V and J ends lost 5 bases and 0 bases respectively, with 14 bases between them. The CDR3 is made up of 15 amino acids.

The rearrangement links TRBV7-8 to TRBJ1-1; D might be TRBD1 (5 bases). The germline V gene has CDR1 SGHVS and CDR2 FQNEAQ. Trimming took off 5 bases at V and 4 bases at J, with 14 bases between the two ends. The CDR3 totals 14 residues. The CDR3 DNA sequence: TGTGCCAGCAGCCTCAGGGAGGTGAGCACTGAAGCTTTCTTT. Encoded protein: CASSLREVSTEAFF.

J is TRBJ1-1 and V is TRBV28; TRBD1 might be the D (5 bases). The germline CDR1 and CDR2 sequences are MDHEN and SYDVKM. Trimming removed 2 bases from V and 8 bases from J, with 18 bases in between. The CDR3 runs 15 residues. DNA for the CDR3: TGTGCCAGCAGTTTACGTATTAGGGGCGCCCCCGAAGCTTTCTTT. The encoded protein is CASSLRIRGAPEAFF.

This CDR3 reads CASSYPGYEQFF. In DNA form, the CDR3 reads TGTGCCAGCAGTTACCCGGGATATGAGCAGTTCTTC. The chain carries TRBV6-2 or TRBV6-3 and TRBJ2-1; D may be TRBD2 (5 bases). The CDR3 is made up of 12 amino acids. Germline lookup yields CDR1 MNHEY and CDR2 SVGEGT. V was cut by 2 bases and J by 8 bases, with 7 bases left in between.

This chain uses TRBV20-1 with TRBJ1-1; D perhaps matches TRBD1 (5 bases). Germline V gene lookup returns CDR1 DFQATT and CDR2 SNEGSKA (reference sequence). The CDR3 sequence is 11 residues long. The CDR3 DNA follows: TGCAGCCCGGGGGACAACACTGAAGCTTTCTTT. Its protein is CSPGDNTEAFF.

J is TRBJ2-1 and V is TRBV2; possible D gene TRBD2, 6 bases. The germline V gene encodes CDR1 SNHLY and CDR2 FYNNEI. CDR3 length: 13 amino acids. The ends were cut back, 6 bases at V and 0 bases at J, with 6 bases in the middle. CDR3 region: CASRGGSYNEQFF. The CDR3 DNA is TGTGCCAGCAGGGGGGGCTCCTACAATGAGCAGTTCTTC.

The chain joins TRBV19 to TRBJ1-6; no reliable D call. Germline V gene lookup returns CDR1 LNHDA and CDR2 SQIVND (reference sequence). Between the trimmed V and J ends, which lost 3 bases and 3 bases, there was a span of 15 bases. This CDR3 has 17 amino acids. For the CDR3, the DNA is TGTGCCAGTAGTATCGGAGGAAGGGCTGGCTATAATTCACCCCTCCACTTT. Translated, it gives CASSIGGRAGYNSPLHF.

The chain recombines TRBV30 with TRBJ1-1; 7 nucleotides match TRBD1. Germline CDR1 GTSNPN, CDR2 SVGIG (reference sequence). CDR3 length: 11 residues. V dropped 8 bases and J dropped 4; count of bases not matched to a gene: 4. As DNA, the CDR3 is TGTGCCGGCTACAGGGGCACTGAAGCTTTCTTT. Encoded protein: CAGYRGTEAFF.

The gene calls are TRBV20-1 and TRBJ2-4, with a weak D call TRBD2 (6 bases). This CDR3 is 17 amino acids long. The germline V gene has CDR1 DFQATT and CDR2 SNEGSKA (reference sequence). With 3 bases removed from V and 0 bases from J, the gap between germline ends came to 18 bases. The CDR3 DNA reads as TGCAGTGCTAGTCATAGTACGGGACTCATAGCCAAAAACATTCAGTACTTC. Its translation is CSASHSTGLIAKNIQYF.

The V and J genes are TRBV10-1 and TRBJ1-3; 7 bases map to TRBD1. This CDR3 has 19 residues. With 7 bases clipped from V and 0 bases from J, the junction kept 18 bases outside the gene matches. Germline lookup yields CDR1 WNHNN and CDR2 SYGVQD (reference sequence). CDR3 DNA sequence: TGCGCCAGCATACCAACCCGACAGGGACCCTTCTTCTCTGGAAACACCATATATTTT. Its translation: CASIPTRQGPFFSGNTIYF.

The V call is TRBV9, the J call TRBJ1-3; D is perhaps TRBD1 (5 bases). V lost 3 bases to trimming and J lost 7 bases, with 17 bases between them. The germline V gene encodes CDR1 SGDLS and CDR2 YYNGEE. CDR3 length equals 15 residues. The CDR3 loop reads CASSGQRGGWNTIYF. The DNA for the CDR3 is TGTGCCAGCAGCGGTCAACGGGGGGGATGGAACACCATATATTTT.

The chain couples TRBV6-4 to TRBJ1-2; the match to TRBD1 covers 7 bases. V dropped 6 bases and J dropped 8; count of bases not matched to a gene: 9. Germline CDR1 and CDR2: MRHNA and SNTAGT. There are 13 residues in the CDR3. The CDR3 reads CASRQTGVKGYTF. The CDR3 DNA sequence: TGTGCCAGCAGGCAAACAGGGGTGAAAGGCTACACCTTC.

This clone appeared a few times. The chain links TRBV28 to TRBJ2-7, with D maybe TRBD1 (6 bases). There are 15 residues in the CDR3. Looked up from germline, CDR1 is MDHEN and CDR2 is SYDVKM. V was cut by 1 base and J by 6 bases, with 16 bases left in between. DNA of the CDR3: TGTGCCAGCAGTTTATCTCAGGGGCGCTCTGGCGAGCAGTACTTC. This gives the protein CASSLSQGRSGEQYF.

As DNA, the CDR3 is TGTGCCAGCAGTCTCGGCGAGCAGTACTTC. This translates into CASSLGEQYF. This chain connects TRBV6-5 to TRBJ2-7; D is unclear. This CDR3 region has 10 residues. V lost 5 bases and J 6 bases, leaving 5 bases between the germline ends. Germline V gives CDR1 MNHEY, CDR2 SVGAGI.

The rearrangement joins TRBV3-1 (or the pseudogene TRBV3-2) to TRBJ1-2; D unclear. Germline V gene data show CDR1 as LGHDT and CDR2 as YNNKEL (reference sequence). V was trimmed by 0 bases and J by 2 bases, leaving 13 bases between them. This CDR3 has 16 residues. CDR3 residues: CASSQEPKRGNYGYTF. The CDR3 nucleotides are TGTGCCAGCAGCCAAGAACCGAAACGGGGAAACTATGGCTACACCTTC.

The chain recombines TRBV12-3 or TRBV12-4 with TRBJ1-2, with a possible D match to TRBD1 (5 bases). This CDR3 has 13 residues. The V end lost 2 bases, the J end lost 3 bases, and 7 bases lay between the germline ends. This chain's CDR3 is CASSLMGHYGYTF. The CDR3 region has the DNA TGTGCCAGCAGTTTAATGGGGCACTATGGCTACACCTTC.

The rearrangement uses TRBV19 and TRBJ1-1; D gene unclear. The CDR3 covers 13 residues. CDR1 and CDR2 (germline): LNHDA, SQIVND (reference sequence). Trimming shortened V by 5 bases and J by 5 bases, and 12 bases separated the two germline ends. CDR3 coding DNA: TGTGCCAGTAGTGTCAGACCGGGGACTGAAGCTTTCTTT. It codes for CASSVRPGTEAFF.

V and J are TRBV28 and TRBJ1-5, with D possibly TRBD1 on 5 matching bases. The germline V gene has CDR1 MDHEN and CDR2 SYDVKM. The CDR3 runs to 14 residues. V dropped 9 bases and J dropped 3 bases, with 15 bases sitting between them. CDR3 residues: CASRQRYSNQPQHF. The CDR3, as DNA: TGTGCCAGTCGACAGCGCTACTCCAATCAGCCCCAGCATTTT.

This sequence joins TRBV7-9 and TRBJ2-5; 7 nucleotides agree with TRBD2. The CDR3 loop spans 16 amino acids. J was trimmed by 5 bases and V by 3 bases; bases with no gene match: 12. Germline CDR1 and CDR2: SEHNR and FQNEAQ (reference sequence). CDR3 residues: CASSLANLAAGETQYF. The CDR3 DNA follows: TGTGCCAGCAGCTTGGCTAACCTAGCGGCTGGGGAGACCCAGTACTTC.